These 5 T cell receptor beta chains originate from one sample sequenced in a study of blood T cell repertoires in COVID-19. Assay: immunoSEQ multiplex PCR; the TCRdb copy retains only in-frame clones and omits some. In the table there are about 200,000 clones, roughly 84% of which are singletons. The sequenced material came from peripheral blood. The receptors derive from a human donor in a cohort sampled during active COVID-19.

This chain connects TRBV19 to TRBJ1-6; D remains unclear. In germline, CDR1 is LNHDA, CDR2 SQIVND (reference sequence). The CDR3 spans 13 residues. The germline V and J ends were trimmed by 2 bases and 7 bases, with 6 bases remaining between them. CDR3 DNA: TGTGCCAGTAGTATAAAACTAAATTCACCCCTCCACTTT. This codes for CASSIKLNSPLHF.

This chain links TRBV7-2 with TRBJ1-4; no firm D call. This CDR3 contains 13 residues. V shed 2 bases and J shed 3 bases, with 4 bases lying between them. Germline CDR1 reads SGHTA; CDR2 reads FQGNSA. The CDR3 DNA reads TGTGCCAGCAGCTTAAGCCCTAATGAAAAACTGTTTTTT. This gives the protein CASSLSPNEKLFF.

The CDR3 reads CASSQGQGVTQYF. DNA for the CDR3: TGTGCCAGCAGCCAGGGACAGGGAGTGACCCAGTACTTC. This sequence joins TRBV3-1 (or the pseudogene TRBV3-2) and TRBJ2-5; 9 bases match TRBD1. The germline V gene encodes CDR1 LGHDT and CDR2 YNNKEL (reference sequence). The V segment lost 3 bases and the J segment 7 bases; nucleotides outside the gene matches: 3. The CDR3 is 13 residues long.

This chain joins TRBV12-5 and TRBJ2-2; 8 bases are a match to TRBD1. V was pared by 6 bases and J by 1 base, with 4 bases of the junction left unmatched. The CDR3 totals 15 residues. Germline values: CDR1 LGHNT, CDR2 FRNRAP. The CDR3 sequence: CASGSGQGNTGELFF. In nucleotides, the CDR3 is TGTGCTAGTGGCTCCGGACAGGGGAACACCGGGGAGCTGTTTTTT. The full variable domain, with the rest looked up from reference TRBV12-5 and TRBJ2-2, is DARVTQTPRHKVTEMGQEVTMRCQPILGHNTVFWYRQTMMQGLELLAYFRNRAPLDDSGMPKDRFSAEMPDATLATLKIQPSEPRDSAVYFCASGSGQGNTGELFFGEGSRLTVL.

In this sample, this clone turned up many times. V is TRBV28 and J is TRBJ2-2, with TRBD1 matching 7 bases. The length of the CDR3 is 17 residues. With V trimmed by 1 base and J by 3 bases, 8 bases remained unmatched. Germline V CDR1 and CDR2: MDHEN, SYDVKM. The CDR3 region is CASSLSQGRRDTGELFF. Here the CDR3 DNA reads TGTGCCAGCAGTTTATCACAGGGGCGGCGAGACACCGGGGAGCTGTTTTTT. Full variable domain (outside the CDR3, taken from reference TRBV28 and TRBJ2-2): DVKVTQSSRYLVKRTGEKVFLECVQDMDHENMFWYRQDPGLGLRLIYFSYDVKMKEKGDIPEGYSVSREKKERFSLILESASTNQTSMYLCASSLSQGRRDTGELFFGEGSRLTVL.